This T cell receptor beta chain stems from a study of blood T cell repertoires in COVID-19. Participant age was 18 to 89 years, and participants resided in roughly 24 US areas. The ends lost 4 bases at V and 6 bases at J; junction bases unmatched: 11. This CDR3 has 15 amino acids. CDR1 and CDR2 (germline): LNHDA, SQIVND (reference sequence). TCRdb's table, derived via immunoSEQ multiplex PCR, lists solely in-frame clones and lacks some. This sample carries 150,000 or so clones, 88% of them seen once, and the ten largest clones take approximately 7%. The rearrangement links TRBV19 to TRBJ1-1; 7 bases match TRBD1. Sequenced material: PBMCs or T cells enriched from blood (not recorded which). The TCR originated in a woman aged 50 to 60 who had recovered from COVID-19. DNA for the CDR3: TGTGCCAGTAGTACCCGTACAGGGGAGAGGGCTGAAGCTTTCTTT. Protein: CASSTRTGERAEAFF.